Below are 21 T cell receptor beta chains sequenced from a single sample in a study of response to subunit inactivated influenza vaccine. TCRdb re-derived calls from the RT-PCR reads in MiXCR, one entry per CDR3 protein. This sample carries around 480,000 distinct CDR3 sequences, approximately 15% of them seen once, and the ten largest clones take around 3%. This specimen was CD4+ T cells sorted from PBMCs, taken 23 to 25 months after vaccination. The receptors were sampled from a man between 50 and 75 years old who received an inactivated influenza vaccine.

This chain joins TRBV6-1 and TRBJ1-5; D gene uncertain. This CDR3 comprises 13 residues. Trimming took off 7 bases at V and 6 bases at J, with 13 bases between the two ends. From germline, CDR1 is MNHNS and CDR2 SASEGT. The CDR3 sequence: CASTTADGQPQHF. CDR3 coding DNA: TGTGCCAGCACCACTGCTGACGGTCAGCCCCAGCATTTT.

This clonotype was counted between two and nine times. The chain couples TRBV2 to TRBJ2-7; D might be TRBD1 or TRBD2, each matching 5 bases. CDR3 length: 14 residues. Germline CDR1 is SNHLY and CDR2 is FYNNEI. V shed 6 bases and J shed 7 bases, with 19 bases lying between them. The CDR3 DNA follows: TGTGCCAGCAGGCCTCCAGGGAGATCGCGGGAGCAGTACTTC. Amino acid sequence: CASRPPGRSREQYF.

This clonotype was detected only a few times. The rearrangement joins TRBV20-1 to TRBJ2-1, with TRBD2 identical over 8 bases. V lost 2 bases to trimming and J lost 8 bases; unmatched junction nucleotides: 11. The CDR3 is 15 residues long. From germline, CDR1 is DFQATT and CDR2 SNEGSKA (reference sequence). The CDR3 bases are TGCAGTGCTAGACGAATTGGAAGCGGGAGCTATGAGCAGTTCTTC. Translating gives CSARRIGSGSYEQFF.

At least ten counts were recorded for this clonotype. V gene TRBV18 combines with J gene TRBJ2-1; no reliable D call. CDR1 and CDR2 (germline): KGHSH, LQKENI. This CDR3 region has 13 residues. The V and J ends lost 3 bases and 7 bases respectively, with 10 bases between them. The CDR3 bases are TGTGCCAGCTCACCGAGCACTCCGAATGAGCAGTTCTTC. It translates to CASSPSTPNEQFF.

At least ten counts were recorded for this clonotype. V and J are TRBV12-3 or TRBV12-4 and TRBJ1-2, with D perhaps TRBD1 (5 bases). CDR3 length: 15 amino acids. V shed 6 bases and J shed 8 bases, with 22 bases lying between them. The CDR3 DNA sequence: TGTGCCAGCAGCACCAGCGCCGCTCCAGGGCGAGGCTACACCTTC. This encodes CASSTSAAPGRGYTF.

Comment on this clonotype: The germline gene is not matched at one end of the junction; a read error may be the cause. The chain has TRBV4-3 and TRBJ1-4; D perhaps matches TRBD1 (6 bases). This CDR3 comprises 14 residues. Per germline, CDR1 LGHNA and CDR2 YSLEER. The CDR3 DNA reads TGCGCCAGCAGCCAAGATTGGGGCACAGGGAGAAATATTTTT. Encoded protein: CASSQDWGTGRNIF.

The chain uses TRBV20-1 and TRBJ1-5; the D is unclear. This CDR3 comprises 15 residues. Germline V gene data show CDR1 as DFQATT and CDR2 as SNEGSKA (reference sequence). V gave up 4 bases and J gave up 0 bases, with 13 bases separating them. Written as DNA, the CDR3 is TGCAGTGCTACCCCCTACGGGCTTAGCAATCAGCCCCAGCATTTT. This encodes CSATPYGLSNQPQHF.

This clonotype was seen ten or more times. V gene TRBV7-6 combines with J gene TRBJ2-1; possibly TRBD1 for D (6 bases). The V end lost 4 bases, the J end lost 8 bases, and 18 bases lay between the germline ends. Germline CDR1 SGHVS, CDR2 FNYEAQ. The CDR3 is made up of 15 amino acids. CDR3 region: CASSSLPDRSHEQFF. The CDR3 DNA sequence: TGTGCCAGCAGCTCCCTTCCCGACAGGAGCCATGAGCAGTTCTTC. Full variable domain (outside the CDR3, taken from reference TRBV7-6 and TRBJ2-1): GAGVSQSPRYKVTKRGQDVALRCDPISGHVSLYWYRQALGQGPEFLTYFNYEAQQDKSGLPNDRFSAERPEGSISTLTIQRTEQRDSAMYRCASSSLPDRSHEQFFGPGTRLTVL.

The chain is built from TRBV27 and TRBJ2-7, with D perhaps TRBD1 (5 bases). Germline V gene data show CDR1 as MNHEY and CDR2 as SMNVEV (reference sequence). Trimming removed 5 bases from V and 0 bases from J, with 17 bases in between. There are 16 residues in the CDR3. In DNA, the CDR3 is TGTGCCAGCAGTCAAATCAGGGCTCGGAGCTCCTACGAGCAGTACTTC. Translated, it gives CASSQIRARSSYEQYF.

This clonotype was recorded a few times. V usage is TRBV5-1 and J usage is TRBJ2-5; D ambiguous. CDR1 is SGHRS, CDR2 YFSETQ, per germline. Between the trimmed V and J ends, which lost 0 bases and 1 base, there was a span of 10 bases. This CDR3 has 15 residues. The CDR3 is CASSLDGLLQETQYF. The CDR3 coding sequence is TGCGCCAGCAGCTTGGATGGCCTCCTCCAAGAGACCCAGTACTTC.

This clonotype was counted between two and nine times. J is TRBJ2-2 and V is TRBV18; D not certain. V lost 6 bases to trimming and J lost 4 bases, with 9 bases between them. CDR3 size: 13 residues. Germline lookup yields CDR1 KGHSH and CDR2 LQKENI. The CDR3 bases are TGTGCCAGCTCCCCTTCTTCCACCGGGGAGCTGTTTTTT. This translates into CASSPSSTGELFF.

The chain joins TRBV29-1 to TRBJ2-5; D is undetermined. This CDR3 has 13 amino acids. Per germline, CDR1 SQVTM and CDR2 ANQGSEA. The V gene lost 0 bases and the J gene lost 4 bases, with 9 bases spanning the gap. Here the CDR3 DNA reads TGCAGCGTTGAAGATGAGCCTCCAGAGACCCAGTACTTC. Protein: CSVEDEPPETQYF.

The J gene is TRBJ2-2, the V gene TRBV20-1; D not certain. The CDR3 extends over 13 amino acids. Trimming left V 3 bases short and J 2 bases short, with 7 bases between. Germline assignment: CDR1 DFQATT and CDR2 SNEGSKA (reference sequence). CDR3 region: CSARNTNTGELFF. CDR3 DNA: TGCAGTGCTAGGAACACAAACACCGGGGAGCTGTTTTTT.

This clonotype was detected only once. The rearrangement joins TRBV5-1 to TRBJ1-1; D is undetermined. CDR1 is SGHRS and CDR2 is YFSETQ in the germline V gene. Trimming shortened V by 0 bases and J by 5 bases, and 14 bases separated the two germline ends. The CDR3 consists of 15 residues. DNA for the CDR3: TGCGCCAGCAGCTTGGGCCCGGGAGGGAGTACTGAAGCTTTCTTT. It is translated as CASSLGPGGSTEAFF.

The chain recombines TRBV5-1 with TRBJ1-1; D might be TRBD1 (5 bases). From germline, CDR1 is SGHRS and CDR2 YFSETQ. The CDR3 is 15 amino acids. Trimming shortened V by 4 bases and J by 0 bases, and 13 bases separated the two germline ends. The chain's CDR3 is CASSPTGTVNTEAFF. The CDR3 region has the DNA TGCGCCAGCAGCCCGACCGGGACCGTGAACACTGAAGCTTTCTTT.

This clonotype came up many times. V and J are TRBV5-1 and TRBJ1-5; D gene unclear. From germline, CDR1 is SGHRS and CDR2 YFSETQ. The CDR3 is 14 residues long. V lost 4 bases and J lost 2, with 10 bases in between. The CDR3 DNA is TGCGCCAGCAGCCCGGACGGCCGCAATCAGCCCCAGCATTTT. It is translated as CASSPDGRNQPQHF.

With regard to this clonotype: The junction departs from germline at one end; a sequencing error may be responsible. This chain links TRBV5-1 with TRBJ2-7; 8 bases match TRBD1. The CDR3 is 13 residues long. Per the germline V gene, CDR1 is SGHRS and CDR2 is YFSETQ. CDR3 in DNA: TGCGGCAGCAGCCGGGACAGGCAAGACGAGCAGTACTTC. This codes for CGSSRDRQDEQYF.

This clonotype was detected only a few times. J is TRBJ2-3 and V is TRBV7-9; D not resolved. The V end was cut by 2 bases, the J end by 6 bases, with 6 bases between. Looked up from germline, CDR1 is SEHNR and CDR2 is FQNEAQ (reference sequence). The CDR3 runs 12 residues. In DNA, the CDR3 is TGTGCCAGCAGCTTAATGAAGGATACGCAGTATTTT. This encodes CASSLMKDTQYF.

This clonotype has at least ten counts. J is TRBJ2-3 and V is TRBV20-1; 12 bases map to TRBD2. Germline V gene data show CDR1 as DFQATT and CDR2 as SNEGSKA (reference sequence). This CDR3 spans 15 amino acids. J lost 2 bases, V lost 3 bases, and 3 bases had no gene match. In DNA form, the CDR3 reads TGCAGTGCTAGGAGGACTAGCGGGACCACAGATACGCAGTATTTT. As protein: CSARRTSGTTDTQYF.

This clonotype was seen a handful of times. The rearrangement uses TRBV12-3 or TRBV12-4 and TRBJ2-3; TRBD2 is a possible D gene (6 bases). The CDR3 totals 15 residues. V was pared by 5 bases and J by 2 bases, with 14 bases between. CDR3 residues: CASSGLSHFTDTQYF. Here the CDR3 DNA reads TGTGCCAGCAGTGGACTATCCCACTTCACAGATACGCAGTATTTT.

The sample holds a few counts of this clonotype. The chain is built from TRBV20-1 and TRBJ1-2, with TRBD1 identical over 9 bases. The CDR3 is 15 residues long. Germline loops: CDR1 DFQATT, CDR2 SNEGSKA (reference sequence). Trimming removed 4 bases from V and 3 bases from J; junction bases left unmatched: 9. CDR3 residues: CSATLGDREHYGYTF. CDR3 in DNA: TGCAGTGCTACTTTGGGGGACAGGGAGCACTATGGCTACACCTTC.